The rows below give T cell receptor beta chains drawn from one sample of a study of a mutant IDH1 vaccine in newly diagnosed glioma. This table comes from immunoSEQ multiplex PCR, and its TCRdb copy is limited to in-frame clones, with some not included. This table holds roughly 51,000 clones, around 82% found once. The antigens for these receptors are not known. Sample: PBMCs, taken from a glioma patient whose treatment included an IDH1 peptide vaccine. The receptors stem from a woman aged 18-35 years with glioma. Some clones in this sample may be carry-over from other donors' samples. CDR3s include the opening cysteine and the closing phenylalanine or tryptophan. Each record gives: V gene, CDR3 length, J gene, D gene, clone size, CDR3 protein, CDR3 DNA. A D gene is named only where the DNA matches it firmly. Clone size appears in some rows only: once, few, many, or a class for an expanded clone.

v_gene: TRBV9; len: 15; j_gene: TRBJ2-5; d_gene: TRBD2; abundance: NA; CDR3aa: CASSAGTSPRETQYF; CDR3nt: TGTGCCAGCAGCGCCGGGACTAGCCCTAGGGAGACCCAGTACTTC
v_gene: TRBV27; len: 16; j_gene: TRBJ1-1; d_gene: NA; abundance: NA; CDR3aa: CASRFGPRESNTEAFF; CDR3nt: TGTGCCAGCAGATTCGGCCCTCGCGAATCGAACACTGAAGCTTTCTTT
v_gene: TRBV7-8; len: 17; j_gene: TRBJ1-6; d_gene: NA; abundance: NA; CDR3aa: CASSHEQGIRGYSPLHF; CDR3nt: TGTGCCAGCAGCCATGAACAGGGAATCCGAGGTTATTCACCCCTCCACTTT
v_gene: TRBV28; len: 11; j_gene: TRBJ1-5; d_gene: NA; abundance: NA; CDR3aa: CASSADQPQHF; CDR3nt: TGTGCCAGCAGTGCGGATCAGCCCCAGCATTTT
v_gene: TRBV14; len: 14; j_gene: TRBJ2-1; d_gene: TRBD2; abundance: NA; CDR3aa: CASSRGGSYNEQFF; CDR3nt: TGTGCCAGCAGCCGGGGGGGCTCCTACAATGAGCAGTTCTTC
v_gene: TRBV21-1; len: 20; j_gene: TRBJ2-2; d_gene: NA; abundance: NA; CDR3aa: CASSKTRTGGVRSNTGELFF; CDR3nt: TGTGCCAGCAGCAAAACGAGGACAGGGGGCGTAAGGTCGAACACCGGGGAGCTGTTTTTT
v_gene: TRBV7-2; len: 19; j_gene: TRBJ2-7; d_gene: TRBD2; abundance: NA; CDR3aa: CASSLGGGLAVLRSHEQYF; CDR3nt: TGTGCCAGCAGCTTGGGGGGTGGACTAGCGGTACTACGTAGCCACGAGCAGTACTTC
v_gene: TRBV27; len: 13; j_gene: TRBJ2-7; d_gene: NA; abundance: NA; CDR3aa: CASSADSSYEQYF; CDR3nt: TGTGCCAGCAGTGCGGACAGCTCCTACGAGCAGTACTTC
v_gene: TRBV6-4; len: 15; j_gene: TRBJ1-3; d_gene: TRBD1; abundance: NA; CDR3aa: CASARRDRAGNTIYF; CDR3nt: TGTGCCAGCGCACGCCGGGACAGAGCTGGAAACACCATATATTTT
v_gene: TRBV19; len: 11; j_gene: TRBJ2-1; d_gene: NA; abundance: NA; CDR3aa: CASSQEQRQFF; CDR3nt: TGTGCCAGTAGTCAAGAACAGCGGCAGTTCTTC
v_gene: TRBV11-3; len: 14; j_gene: TRBJ1-1; d_gene: NA; abundance: NA; CDR3aa: CASSVAAMNTEAFF; CDR3nt: TGTGCCAGCAGCGTCGCCGCCATGAACACTGAAGCTTTCTTT
v_gene: TRBV5-4; len: 13; j_gene: TRBJ1-2; d_gene: TRBD1; abundance: NA; CDR3aa: CASSADRNYGYTF; CDR3nt: TGTGCCAGCAGCGCGGACAGGAACTATGGCTACACCTTC
v_gene: TRBV15; len: 15; j_gene: TRBJ1-5; d_gene: NA; abundance: NA; CDR3aa: CATSRDNRYNQPQHF; CDR3nt: TGTGCCACCAGCAGAGATAACAGGTACAATCAGCCCCAGCATTTT
v_gene: TRBV4-1; len: 18; j_gene: TRBJ2-7; d_gene: TRBD1; abundance: NA; CDR3aa: CASSQGRVYGDRSLWQYF; CDR3nt: TGCGCCAGCAGCCAAGGACGCGTGTACGGGGACAGGTCCTTGTGGCAGTACTTC
v_gene: TRBV4-3; len: 14; j_gene: TRBJ2-7; d_gene: TRBD2; abundance: NA; CDR3aa: CASSQERGGYEQYF; CDR3nt: TGCGCCAGCAGCCAAGAGCGGGGGGGATACGAGCAGTACTTC
v_gene: TRBV9; len: 15; j_gene: TRBJ1-1; d_gene: NA; abundance: few; CDR3aa: CASSGGTLGNTEAFF; CDR3nt: TGTGCCAGCAGCGGGGGGACGCTCGGGAACACTGAAGCTTTCTTT
v_gene: TRBV5-4; len: 14; j_gene: TRBJ1-1; d_gene: NA; abundance: NA; CDR3aa: CASSLGGRRTEAFF; CDR3nt: TGTGCCAGCAGCTTGGGAGGGAGGCGAACTGAAGCTTTCTTT
v_gene: TRBV29-1; len: 14; j_gene: TRBJ2-7; d_gene: NA; abundance: NA; CDR3aa: CSVGLGGITYEQYF; CDR3nt: TGCAGCGTTGGGTTAGGGGGAATTACCTACGAGCAGTACTTC
v_gene: TRBV11-3; len: 12; j_gene: TRBJ2-5; d_gene: NA; abundance: NA; CDR3aa: CASRGTQRAQYF; CDR3nt: TGTGCCAGCAGGGGGACTCAGAGGGCCCAGTACTTC
v_gene: TRBV5-6; len: 14; j_gene: TRBJ1-1; d_gene: NA; abundance: NA; CDR3aa: CASSFGGVNTEAFF; CDR3nt: TGTGCCAGCAGCTTCGGCGGGGTGAACACTGAAGCTTTCTTT
v_gene: TRBV10-2; len: 15; j_gene: TRBJ2-7; d_gene: TRBD2; abundance: NA; CDR3aa: CASSDPISGRYEQYF; CDR3nt: TGCGCCAGCAGTGATCCTATTAGCGGGAGATACGAGCAGTACTTC
v_gene: TRBV5-4; len: 15; j_gene: TRBJ2-3; d_gene: TRBD2; abundance: NA; CDR3aa: CASSSDAGGTDTQYF; CDR3nt: TGTGCCAGCAGCTCCGATGCGGGGGGGACAGATACGCAGTATTTT
v_gene: TRBV4-3; len: 19; j_gene: TRBJ2-5; d_gene: TRBD2; abundance: once; CDR3aa: CASSQDRALAGGPWETQYF; CDR3nt: TGCGCCAGCAGCCAAGACCGGGCACTAGCGGGGGGGCCTTGGGAGACCCAGTACTTC
v_gene: TRBV7-2; len: 14; j_gene: TRBJ2-7; d_gene: NA; abundance: once; CDR3aa: CASSPDGNPYEQYF; CDR3nt: TGTGCCAGCAGCCCCGACGGGAACCCCTACGAGCAGTACTTC
v_gene: TRBV30; len: 14; j_gene: TRBJ2-7; d_gene: NA; abundance: NA; CDR3aa: CAWSQGDWDYEQYF; CDR3nt: TGTGCCTGGTCACAAGGGGATTGGGACTACGAGCAGTACTTC
v_gene: TRBV7-2; len: 14; j_gene: TRBJ1-1; d_gene: NA; abundance: NA; CDR3aa: CASSGRGLNTEAFF; CDR3nt: TGTGCCAGCAGCGGACGGGGTTTGAACACTGAAGCTTTCTTT
v_gene: TRBV11-3; len: 12; j_gene: TRBJ2-6; d_gene: NA; abundance: NA; CDR3aa: CASSLGTDVLTF; CDR3nt: TGTGCCAGCAGCTTGGGGACCGACGTCCTGACTTTC
v_gene: TRBV2; len: 13; j_gene: TRBJ2-4; d_gene: NA; abundance: NA; CDR3aa: CASRTAYGDIQYF; CDR3nt: TGTGCCAGCAGGACAGCTTATGGGGACATTCAGTACTTC
v_gene: TRBV25-1; len: 13; j_gene: TRBJ2-7; d_gene: NA; abundance: few; CDR3aa: CATQTFGSYEQYF; CDR3nt: TGTGCCACCCAGACGTTTGGTTCCTACGAGCAGTACTTC
v_gene: TRBV6-5; len: 14; j_gene: TRBJ1-5; d_gene: TRBD1; abundance: NA; CDR3aa: CASSLGDRVQPQHF; CDR3nt: TGTGCCAGCAGTTTAGGGGACAGGGTCCAGCCCCAGCATTTT
v_gene: TRBV6-1; len: 14; j_gene: TRBJ1-1; d_gene: TRBD1; abundance: NA; CDR3aa: CASSEVRGMTEAFF; CDR3nt: TGTGCCAGCAGTGAAGTCAGGGGGATGACTGAAGCTTTCTTT
v_gene: TRBV4-1; len: 16; j_gene: TRBJ2-7; d_gene: TRBD2; abundance: once; CDR3aa: CASSQAGTSVSYEQYF; CDR3nt: TGCGCCAGCAGCCAGGCCGGGACTAGCGTATCCTACGAGCAGTACTTC
v_gene: TRBV18; len: 13; j_gene: TRBJ1-2; d_gene: NA; abundance: NA; CDR3aa: CASSPEGSAGYTF; CDR3nt: TGTGCCAGCTCACCGGAGGGGTCTGCTGGCTACACCTTC
v_gene: TRBV11-2; len: 19; j_gene: TRBJ1-6; d_gene: NA; abundance: once; CDR3aa: CASSSVSLKGSSYNSPLHF; CDR3nt: TGTGCCAGCAGCTCCGTTAGTCTAAAGGGGAGCTCCTATAATTCACCCCTCCACTTT
v_gene: TRBV7-9; len: 14; j_gene: TRBJ2-1; d_gene: NA; abundance: NA; CDR3aa: CASSTGMGYNEQFF; CDR3nt: TGTGCCAGCAGCACGGGTATGGGATACAATGAGCAGTTCTTC
v_gene: TRBV5-6; len: 16; j_gene: TRBJ2-3; d_gene: TRBD2; abundance: NA; CDR3aa: CASSLVSSGRVDTQYF; CDR3nt: TGTGCCAGCAGCTTGGTATCTAGCGGGAGAGTAGATACGCAGTATTTT
v_gene: TRBV5-4; len: 18; j_gene: TRBJ2-3; d_gene: TRBD2; abundance: NA; CDR3aa: CASSFSSVAGALSDTQYF; CDR3nt: TGTGCCAGCAGCTTTTCGTCGGTAGCGGGGGCCTTGTCAGATACGCAGTATTTT
v_gene: TRBV5-1; len: 14; j_gene: TRBJ1-3; d_gene: NA; abundance: NA; CDR3aa: CASSPELSGNTIYF; CDR3nt: TGCGCCAGCAGCCCCGAATTATCTGGAAACACCATATATTTT
v_gene: TRBV7-2; len: 12; j_gene: TRBJ1-2; d_gene: NA; abundance: NA; CDR3aa: CASSLRTYGYTF; CDR3nt: TGTGCCAGCAGCTTAAGAACCTATGGCTACACCTTC
v_gene: TRBV15; len: 12; j_gene: TRBJ2-1; d_gene: NA; abundance: once; CDR3aa: CATSPHHNEQFF; CDR3nt: TGTGCCACCAGCCCCCACCACAATGAGCAGTTCTTC
v_gene: TRBV27; len: 17; j_gene: TRBJ2-1; d_gene: TRBD2; abundance: NA; CDR3aa: CASSLEWEGLSYNEQFF; CDR3nt: TGTGCCAGCAGTTTAGAATGGGAGGGGCTCTCCTACAATGAGCAGTTCTTC
v_gene: TRBV7-8; len: 14; j_gene: TRBJ1-1; d_gene: NA; abundance: NA; CDR3aa: CASSLYRENTEAFF; CDR3nt: TGTGCCAGCAGCTTATACAGGGAGAACACTGAAGCTTTCTTT
v_gene: TRBV7-8; len: 15; j_gene: TRBJ2-6; d_gene: NA; abundance: NA; CDR3aa: CASRRAQRGANVLTF; CDR3nt: TGTGCCAGCCGCCGGGCACAGCGGGGGGCCAACGTCCTGACTTTC
v_gene: TRBV7-8; len: 13; j_gene: TRBJ1-2; d_gene: NA; abundance: NA; CDR3aa: CASSLEGNYGYTF; CDR3nt: TGTGCCAGCAGCTTAGAGGGAAACTATGGCTACACCTTC
v_gene: TRBV28; len: 14; j_gene: TRBJ1-5; d_gene: TRBD1; abundance: NA; CDR3aa: CASSSDRATQPQHF; CDR3nt: TGTGCCAGCAGTTCGGACAGGGCTACTCAGCCCCAGCATTTT
v_gene: TRBV10-3; len: 17; j_gene: TRBJ2-6; d_gene: TRBD1; abundance: NA; CDR3aa: CASQGTGLPSGANVLTF; CDR3nt: TGTGCCAGCCAAGGGACAGGACTACCGTCTGGGGCCAACGTCCTGACTTTC
v_gene: TRBV5-6; len: 17; j_gene: TRBJ1-3; d_gene: TRBD1; abundance: NA; CDR3aa: CASSDRTGLNSGNTIYF; CDR3nt: TGTGCCAGCAGCGATCGGACAGGGCTAAACTCTGGAAACACCATATATTTT
v_gene: TRBV9; len: 14; j_gene: TRBJ1-2; d_gene: NA; abundance: once; CDR3aa: CASSAPGSYYGYTF; CDR3nt: TGTGCCAGCAGCGCCCCGGGAAGCTACTATGGCTACACCTTC
v_gene: TRBV5-1; len: 16; j_gene: TRBJ2-2; d_gene: NA; abundance: once; CDR3aa: CASSAIWGTNTGELFF; CDR3nt: TGCGCCAGCAGCGCGATTTGGGGGACCAACACCGGGGAGCTGTTTTTT
v_gene: TRBV4-3; len: 13; j_gene: TRBJ1-1; d_gene: NA; abundance: NA; CDR3aa: CASSQTENTEAFF; CDR3nt: TGCGCCAGCAGCCAGACGGAGAACACTGAAGCTTTCTTT
v_gene: TRBV19; len: 15; j_gene: TRBJ2-1; d_gene: TRBD1; abundance: NA; CDR3aa: CASSTGTGGMGEQFF; CDR3nt: TGTGCCAGTAGTACCGGGACAGGGGGCATGGGTGAGCAGTTCTTC
v_gene: TRBV7-6; len: 16; j_gene: TRBJ1-5; d_gene: NA; abundance: NA; CDR3aa: CASSLKSEWGPQPQHF; CDR3nt: TGTGCCAGCAGCTTAAAGTCGGAGTGGGGCCCTCAGCCCCAGCATTTT
v_gene: TRBV7-9; len: 14; j_gene: TRBJ2-2; d_gene: NA; abundance: NA; CDR3aa: CASSLDPGPGELFF; CDR3nt: TGTGCCAGCAGCTTAGATCCAGGGCCCGGGGAGCTGTTTTTT
v_gene: TRBV19; len: 14; j_gene: TRBJ2-5; d_gene: TRBD2; abundance: NA; CDR3aa: CASSIIGLAETQYF; CDR3nt: TGTGCCAGTAGTATCATCGGACTAGCAGAGACCCAGTACTTC
v_gene: TRBV9; len: 13; j_gene: TRBJ2-5; d_gene: NA; abundance: NA; CDR3aa: CASSVDSTETQYF; CDR3nt: TGTGCCAGCAGCGTAGATAGCACAGAGACCCAGTACTTC
v_gene: TRBV6-5; len: 14; j_gene: TRBJ1-5; d_gene: NA; abundance: NA; CDR3aa: CASSRGRGDQPQHF; CDR3nt: TGTGCCAGCAGCCGAGGACGGGGAGATCAGCCCCAGCATTTT
v_gene: TRBV4-3; len: 16; j_gene: TRBJ2-5; d_gene: TRBD1; abundance: NA; CDR3aa: CASSQDFGTGQETQYF; CDR3nt: TGCGCCAGCAGCCAAGACTTCGGGACAGGACAAGAGACCCAGTACTTC
v_gene: TRBV9; len: 15; j_gene: TRBJ1-1; d_gene: NA; abundance: NA; CDR3aa: CASSVANLGYTEAFF; CDR3nt: TGTGCCAGCAGCGTAGCTAATTTGGGATACACTGAAGCTTTCTTT
v_gene: TRBV7-9; len: 15; j_gene: TRBJ2-5; d_gene: TRBD1; abundance: NA; CDR3aa: CASSLTGASQETQYF; CDR3nt: TGTGCCAGCAGTCTTACAGGGGCCTCCCAAGAGACCCAGTACTTC